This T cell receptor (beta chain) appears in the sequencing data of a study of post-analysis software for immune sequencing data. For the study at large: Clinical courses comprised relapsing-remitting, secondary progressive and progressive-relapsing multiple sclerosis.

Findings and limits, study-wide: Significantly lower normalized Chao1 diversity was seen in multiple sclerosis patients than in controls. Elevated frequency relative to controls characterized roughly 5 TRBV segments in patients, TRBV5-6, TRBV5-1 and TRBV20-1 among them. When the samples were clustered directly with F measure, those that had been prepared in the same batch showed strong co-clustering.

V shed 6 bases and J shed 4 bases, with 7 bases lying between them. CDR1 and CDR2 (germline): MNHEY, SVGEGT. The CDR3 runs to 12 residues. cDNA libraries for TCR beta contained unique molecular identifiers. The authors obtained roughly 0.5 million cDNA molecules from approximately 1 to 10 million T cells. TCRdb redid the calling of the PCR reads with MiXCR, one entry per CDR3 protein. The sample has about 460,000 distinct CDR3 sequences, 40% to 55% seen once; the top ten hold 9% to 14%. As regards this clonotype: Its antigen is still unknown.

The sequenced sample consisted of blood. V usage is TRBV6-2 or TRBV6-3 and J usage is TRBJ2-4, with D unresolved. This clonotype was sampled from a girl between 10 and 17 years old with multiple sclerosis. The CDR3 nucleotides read TGTGCCAGCAGCCGCCCAAAAAACATTCAGTACTTC. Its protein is CASSRPKNIQYF.